One sample yielded the 32 T cell receptor beta chains listed below, sequenced in a study of beta chain features in type 1 diabetes. The study, taken as a whole, reports: Moderately but significantly shorter TCRB CDR3s were found in Type 1 diabetes patients in all four CD4+ subsets.

Investigators reverse transcribed all isolated RNA, so they sequenced expressed TCRB transcripts. The assay was immunoSEQ multiplex PCR, and TCRdb's table has in-frame clones only and misses some. The repertoire has 150,000 to 200,000 clones, roughly 63% of them found once; the top ten carry approximately 0.089%. For these TCRs, the target antigens are not known. The sample comprised naive CD4+ T cells from blood. These receptors were collected from a man younger than 45 with type 1 diabetes.

This clone was counted a few times. The chain combines TRBV30 with TRBJ2-3; D is undetermined. Germline lookup yields CDR1 GTSNPN and CDR2 SVGIG (reference sequence). Trimming shortened V by 2 bases and J by 0 bases, and 6 bases separated the two germline ends. The CDR3 contains 13 residues. The chain's CDR3 is CAWSRASTDTQYF. CDR3 DNA sequence: TGTGCCTGGAGTCGAGCTAGCACAGATACGCAGTATTTT.

The gene calls are TRBV30 and TRBJ2-7; the D is unclear. The germline gives CDR1 GTSNPN, CDR2 SVGIG (reference sequence). The CDR3 totals 13 residues. The V end was cut by 2 bases, the J end by 4 bases, with 12 bases between. The CDR3 DNA is TGTGCCTGGAGTTTACTCGACCCATACGAGCAGTACTTC. This codes for CAWSLLDPYEQYF.

This clone has more than one count but fewer than ten. The rearrangement uses TRBV4-3 and TRBJ2-7; TRBD1 aligns across 8 bases. With 5 bases clipped from V and 0 bases from J, the junction kept 6 bases outside the gene matches. Germline V lookup: CDR1 LGHNA, CDR2 YSLEER. This CDR3 is 15 amino acids long. The CDR3 bases are TGCGCCAGCAGCTTCCTGACAGGGGCCTCCTACGAGCAGTACTTC. It yields the protein CASSFLTGASYEQYF.

The chain carries TRBV7-2 and TRBJ2-4, with D perhaps TRBD1 or TRBD2 (6 bases each). Per the germline V gene, CDR1 is SGHTA and CDR2 is FQGNSA. The germline V and J ends were trimmed by 5 bases and 6 bases, with 17 bases remaining between them. CDR3 length: 15 residues. The CDR3 DNA follows: TGTGCCAGCAGCCCCGCGGGGCAGGGGAGAAACATTCAGTACTTC. Translating it yields CASSPAGQGRNIQYF.

The chain uses TRBV9 and TRBJ2-3; 12 nucleotides align to TRBD1. Per the germline V gene, CDR1 is SGDLS and CDR2 is YYNGEE. The CDR3 sequence is 15 residues long. Germline trimming cut 2 bases from V and 6 bases from J; bases unmatched to any gene: 4. Here the CDR3 reads CASSVGTGGSDTQYF. CDR3 coding DNA: TGTGCCAGCAGCGTCGGGACAGGGGGCAGCGATACGCAGTATTTT.

The gene calls are TRBV29-1 and TRBJ2-3; TRBD2 matches at 11 bases. The germline gives CDR1 SQVTM, CDR2 ANQGSEA. V lost 7 bases and J lost 0; bases outside the gene matches: 12. This CDR3 contains 17 residues. The CDR3 sequence: CSAPRLAGTSSTDTQYF. As DNA, the CDR3 is TGCAGCGCTCCCAGACTAGCGGGGACCAGTAGCACAGATACGCAGTATTTT.

This clone was recorded a few times. In DNA form, the CDR3 reads TGTGCCAGCAGCACCGAACAGGGCACCTCCTACGAGCAGTACTTC. This translates into CASSTEQGTSYEQYF. The gene calls are TRBV5-4 and TRBJ2-7; weak D call: TRBD1 (6 bases). Germline lookup yields CDR1 SGHNT and CDR2 YYREEE (reference sequence). V lost 4 bases and J lost 0, with 14 bases in between. The CDR3 runs 15 residues.

Only a few counts were recorded for this clone. The rearrangement uses TRBV4-3 and TRBJ2-5, with a tentative D call TRBD2 (5 bases). CDR1 and CDR2 from the germline V gene are LGHNA and YSLEER. Trimming stripped 5 bases from V and 2 bases from J, with 12 bases between. The CDR3 is 14 amino acids. In DNA form, the CDR3 reads TGCGCCAGCAGCAAAGCGGACGGGCAAGAGACCCAGTACTTC. It encodes CASSKADGQETQYF.

This clone was seen just once. This chain uses TRBV14 with TRBJ1-1; no clear D. The CDR3 is 13 amino acids. V was trimmed by 0 bases and J by 0 bases, leaving 2 bases between them. Germline lookup yields CDR1 SGHDN and CDR2 FVKESK. DNA for the CDR3: TGTGCCAGCAGCCAAGATATGAACACTGAAGCTTTCTTT. Translation gives CASSQDMNTEAFF.

This chain links TRBV23-1 with TRBJ2-5; a possible D gene is TRBD1 (7 bases). TRBV23-1 belongs to the ORF category, with a function that is uncertain. This CDR3 region has 18 residues. Deletions cut 2 bases from V and 5 bases from J, with 24 bases between. CDR3 bases: TGCGCCAGCAGTCAAACCTTCTTTAAGACAGGGAGGCTGGAGACCCAGTACTTC. Its protein is CASSQTFFKTGRLETQYF.

The CDR3: CSVDPGVDGYTF. CDR3 bases: TGCAGCGTTGATCCCGGGGTGGATGGCTACACCTTC. The chain links TRBV29-1 to TRBJ1-2, with D uncertain. The CDR3 has 12 amino acids. V was trimmed by 3 bases and J by 6 bases, leaving 11 bases between them. Germline V CDR1 and CDR2: SQVTM, ANQGSEA.

This clone was found a few times. CDR3 sequence: CASSGDRGTDTQYF. DNA of the CDR3: TGTGCCAGCAGCGGGGACAGGGGCACAGATACGCAGTATTTT. The rearrangement links TRBV7-2 to TRBJ2-3; TRBD1 matches at 9 bases. Losses at the gene ends were 5 bases for V and 1 base for J; bases not matched to a gene: 1. The CDR3 length is 14 residues. Germline V CDR1 and CDR2: SGHTA, FQGNSA.

This clone has more than one count but fewer than ten. The rearrangement links TRBV25-1 to TRBJ2-3; possibly TRBD2 for D (5 bases). Germline lookup yields CDR1 MGHDK and CDR2 SYGVNS. The CDR3 sequence is 14 residues long. Trimming removed 7 bases from V and 1 base from J, with 12 bases in between. The CDR3 DNA sequence: TGTGCCAGCACCAGAACCGGGGGCACAGATACGCAGTATTTT. Translating it yields CASTRTGGTDTQYF.

The sample holds a few counts of this clone. J is TRBJ2-7 and V is TRBV23-1; a weak D match, TRBD1 (6 bases). TRBV23-1 is noted as an ORF with a role that remains uncertain. The CDR3 has 14 residues. V lost 2 bases and J lost 2, with 10 bases in between. CDR3 region: CASSQPNRAYEQYF. The CDR3 region has the DNA TGCGCCAGCAGTCAACCTAACAGGGCCTACGAGCAGTACTTC.

The gene calls are TRBV5-1 and TRBJ2-3; 15 nucleotides align to TRBD2. The ends lost 4 bases at V and 3 bases at J; junction bases unmatched: 9. Germline CDR1 is SGHRS and CDR2 is YFSETQ. The CDR3 is 18 amino acids. CDR3 nucleotide sequence: TGCGCCAGCAGCCCCACACGGACTAGCGGGGGGGCTACAGATACGCAGTATTTT. As protein: CASSPTRTSGGATDTQYF.

This clone was counted a few times. The CDR3 reads CASRRNEQFF. CDR3 bases: TGTGCCAGTCGTAGAAATGAGCAGTTCTTC. V usage is TRBV21-1 and J usage is TRBJ2-1; TRBD2, the table's D call, was not compared with the DNA. TRBV21-1 is a recognized pseudogene. This CDR3 comprises 10 residues.

V and J are TRBV4-3 and TRBJ2-4; D gene unclear. The CDR3 length is 12 residues. V lost 0 bases to trimming and J lost 7 bases, with 4 bases between them. CDR1 is LGHNA and CDR2 is YSLEER in the germline V gene. In DNA, the CDR3 is TGCGCCAGCAGCCAAGAAGCTAACATTCAGTACTTC. It specifies CASSQEANIQYF.

The rearrangement uses TRBV29-1 and TRBJ1-2; possibly TRBD1 for D (6 bases). The CDR3 covers 17 residues. The V and J ends lost 3 bases and 4 bases respectively, with 24 bases between them. Per germline, CDR1 SQVTM and CDR2 ANQGSEA. CDR3 sequence (DNA): TGCAGCGTTGATAAAAAGGGACACACCGCCTGGGGCTATGGCTACACCTTC. This encodes CSVDKKGHTAWGYGYTF.

The V and J genes are TRBV6-5 and TRBJ2-1; D possibly corresponds to TRBD1 (5 bases). CDR1 and CDR2 from the germline V gene are MNHEY and SVGAGI. The V and J ends lost 7 bases and 6 bases respectively, with 19 bases between them. The CDR3 runs 15 residues. DNA of the CDR3: TGTGCCAGCACTCAAACCCCCGAGCAGGGCAATGAGCAGTTCTTC. Its translation: CASTQTPEQGNEQFF.

For the CDR3, the DNA is TGTGCCAGCAGTTACCGGGACAGGGGTGACAAAAACATTCAGTACTTC. This encodes CASSYRDRGDKNIQYF. The rearrangement links TRBV2 to TRBJ2-4; 10 nucleotides align to TRBD1. In germline, CDR1 is SNHLY, CDR2 FYNNEI. V lost 5 bases and J lost 3; bases outside the gene matches: 7. The CDR3 has 16 residues.

This sequence joins TRBV5-6 and TRBJ2-1, with 9 positions matching TRBD2. CDR1 and CDR2 from the germline V gene are SGHDT and YYEEEE. CDR3 length equals 16 residues. Trimming cost V 0 bases and J 0 bases; bases outside gene matches: 1. CDR3 bases: TGTGCCAGCAGCTTGGCTAGCGGGGCCTCCTACAATGAGCAGTTCTTC. This gives the protein CASSLASGASYNEQFF.

This clone was observed a single time. The chain employs TRBV9 and TRBJ2-5, with 9 bases that match TRBD1. The CDR3 consists of 16 residues. V shed 0 bases and J 4 bases; nucleotides not matched to a gene: 7. Germline CDR1 reads SGDLS; CDR2 reads YYNGEE. CDR3 residues: CASSVGWGQGLETQYF. CDR3 in DNA: TGTGCCAGCAGCGTAGGGTGGGGACAGGGTCTAGAGACCCAGTACTTC.

V and J are TRBV5-1 and TRBJ2-1; D unclear. This CDR3 comprises 13 residues. V lost 2 bases and J lost 8, with 11 bases in between. CDR1 is SGHRS, CDR2 YFSETQ, per germline. The chain's CDR3 is CASSFEAGDEQFF. As DNA, the CDR3 is TGCGCCAGCAGCTTCGAGGCTGGCGATGAGCAGTTCTTC. Variable domain in full (rest from reference TRBV5-1 and TRBJ2-1): KAGVTQTPRYLIKTRGQQVTLSCSPISGHRSVSWYQQTPGQGLQFLFEYFSETQRNKGNFPGRFSGRQFSNSRSEMNVSTLELGDSALYLCASSFEAGDEQFFGPGTRLTVL.

The V and J genes are TRBV10-3 and TRBJ2-7, with 7 positions matching TRBD1. The CDR3 has 13 residues. The germline V gene encodes CDR1 ENHRY and CDR2 SYGVKD. V lost 3 bases and J lost 5; bases outside the gene matches: 4. The CDR3 nucleotides are TGTGCCATCAGTGACACCGGGACAGACGAGCAGTACTTC. This gives the protein CAISDTGTDEQYF.

The rearrangement links TRBV30 to TRBJ2-3, with 9 bases that match TRBD2. CDR3 length: 16 residues. Germline assignment: CDR1 GTSNPN and CDR2 SVGIG (reference sequence). V shed 0 bases, J shed 8 bases, and the junction held 12 bases outside the gene matches. Written as DNA, the CDR3 is TGTGCCTGGAGTGTATTTCCCCGGCGGGGGGGCCGTACGCAGTATTTT. Residues: CAWSVFPRRGGRTQYF. The full variable domain, its missing parts supplied by reference TRBV30 and TRBJ2-3, is SQTIHQWPATLVQPVGSPLSLECTVEGTSNPNLYWYRQAAGRGLQLLFYSVGIGQISSEVPQNLSASRPQDRQFILSSKKLLLSDSGFYLCAWSVFPRRGGRTQYFGPGTRLTVL.

The gene calls are TRBV7-9 and TRBJ2-1; 8 nucleotides line up with TRBD1. The CDR3 is 15 amino acids. Germline lookup yields CDR1 SEHNR and CDR2 FQNEAQ (reference sequence). J was trimmed by 2 bases and V by 5 bases; bases with no gene match: 5. The CDR3 reads CASSGTGQAYNEQFF. CDR3 DNA: TGTGCCAGCAGCGGTACGGGACAGGCCTACAATGAGCAGTTCTTC.

The table lists this clone with a few counts. Other DNA sequences in the same sample also yield this CDR3. The chain combines TRBV29-1 with TRBJ1-1; 7 nucleotides line up with TRBD1. The germline V gene has CDR1 SQVTM and CDR2 ANQGSEA. Trimming took 2 bases from V and 1 from J; bases not matched to a gene: 1. The CDR3 consists of 13 residues. The CDR3: CSVERQGNTEAFF. In nucleotides, the CDR3 is TGCAGCGTTGAACGACAGGGGAACACTGAAGCTTTCTTT.

The chain recombines TRBV2 with TRBJ2-7; D not certain. V lost 5 bases and J 0 bases, leaving 11 bases between the germline ends. The CDR3 runs 14 residues. CDR1 and CDR2 from the germline V gene are SNHLY and FYNNEI. CDR3 sequence (DNA): TGTGCCAGCAGTACGGACCGATCCTCCTACGAGCAGTACTTC. Residues: CASSTDRSSYEQYF. The whole variable domain, remainder taken from reference TRBV2 and TRBJ2-7, is EPEVTQTPSHQVTQMGQEVILRCVPISNHLYFYWYRQILGQKVEFLVSFYNNEISEKSEIFDDQFSVERPDGSNFTLKIRSTKLEDSAMYFCASSTDRSSYEQYFGPGTRLTVT.

This clone was picked up a small number of times. V and J are TRBV29-1 and TRBJ2-5; TRBD1 matches 7 bases. With V trimmed by 4 bases and J by 3 bases, 2 bases remained unmatched. Per germline, CDR1 SQVTM and CDR2 ANQGSEA. The CDR3 loop spans 12 amino acids. CDR3 amino acids: CSVVGTEETQYF. The CDR3 coding sequence is TGCAGCGTTGTGGGGACAGAAGAGACCCAGTACTTC.

The chain couples TRBV7-2 to TRBJ1-1; tentatively, D is TRBD1 (5 bases). V was pared by 2 bases and J by 0 bases, with 7 bases between. The germline V gene has CDR1 SGHTA and CDR2 FQGNSA. There are 14 residues in the CDR3. The CDR3 sequence: CASSLRQLNTEAFF. The CDR3 region has the DNA TGTGCCAGCAGCTTAAGACAGTTGAACACTGAAGCTTTCTTT.

The chain joins TRBV5-1 to TRBJ2-1; perhaps TRBD1 as D (6 bases). V dropped 7 bases and J dropped 8 bases, with 19 bases sitting between them. The CDR3 is 14 residues long. In germline, CDR1 is SGHRS, CDR2 YFSETQ. CDR3: CASSIQGSEDEQFF. CDR3 in DNA: TGCGCCAGCTCCATCCAGGGGTCCGAGGATGAGCAGTTCTTC.

The chain joins TRBV30 to TRBJ2-5; no firm D call. This CDR3 is 12 amino acids long. V dropped 4 bases and J dropped 2 bases, with 8 bases sitting between them. CDR1 is GTSNPN, CDR2 SVGIG, per germline (reference sequence). The CDR3 sequence is CAWTDGQETQYF. The DNA for the CDR3 is TGTGCCTGGACTGACGGGCAAGAGACCCAGTACTTC.